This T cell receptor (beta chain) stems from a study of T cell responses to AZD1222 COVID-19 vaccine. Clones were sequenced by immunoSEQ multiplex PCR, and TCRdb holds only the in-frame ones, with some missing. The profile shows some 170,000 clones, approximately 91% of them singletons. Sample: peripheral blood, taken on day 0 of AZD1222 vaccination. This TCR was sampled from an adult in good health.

The CDR3 sequence is CATASPPTYEQYF. DNA of the CDR3: TGTGCCACCGCCTCGCCCCCCACCTACGAGCAGTACTTC. The genes are TRBV24-1 and TRBJ2-7; D call uncertain. The CDR3 is 13 residues long. The V gene lost 9 bases and the J gene lost 2 bases, with 13 bases spanning the gap. Germline-derived CDR1 and CDR2 are KGHDR and SFDVKD.